The 4 T cell receptor beta chains in this list originate from one sample, sequenced in a study of blood T cell repertoires in COVID-19. Generated by immunoSEQ multiplex PCR, the TCRdb table keeps only in-frame clones and is missing some. The sample has about 200,000 clones, around 94% seen once. Material for sequencing was peripheral blood. All receptors derive from a man aged 25 to 40 with COVID-19, enrolled during active disease.

The chain combines TRBV19 with TRBJ1-6; 7 nucleotides match TRBD1. The CDR3 length is 17 residues. From germline, CDR1 is LNHDA and CDR2 SQIVND (reference sequence). V trimming: 7 bases; J trimming: 8 bases; junction bases outside the gene matches: 17. The CDR3 DNA sequence: TGTGCCAGTAACCTAGACGGAGGGGGCGAGAGGGATTCACCCCTCCACTTT. Translation: CASNLDGGGERDSPLHF.

The chain couples TRBV2 to TRBJ2-2; D not certain. V was pared by 4 bases and J by 1 base, with 10 bases between. The CDR3 totals 15 residues. In germline, CDR1 is SNHLY, CDR2 FYNNEI. The CDR3 sequence is CASSARHGNTGELFF. DNA for the CDR3: TGTGCCAGCAGTGCGAGGCACGGGAACACCGGGGAGCTGTTTTTT.

CDR3 loop: CASSEAFGGLNQPQHF. In DNA form, the CDR3 reads TGTGCCAGCAGTGAAGCGTTCGGAGGGTTGAATCAGCCCCAGCATTTT. The V and J genes are TRBV6-1 and TRBJ1-5, with no clear D. Trimming cost V 0 bases and J 4 bases, with 13 bases left between them. The V gene's germline CDR1 is MNHNS and CDR2 SASEGT. The CDR3 totals 16 residues.

This chain joins TRBV5-6 and TRBJ2-5, with D perhaps TRBD1 (6 bases). The germline V gene encodes CDR1 SGHDT and CDR2 YYEEEE. Trimming removed 0 bases from V and 0 bases from J, with 12 bases in between. CDR3 length: 16 amino acids. CDR3: CASSLAAGVNQETQYF. In DNA form, the CDR3 reads TGTGCCAGCAGCTTGGCTGCAGGGGTGAACCAAGAGACCCAGTACTTC.